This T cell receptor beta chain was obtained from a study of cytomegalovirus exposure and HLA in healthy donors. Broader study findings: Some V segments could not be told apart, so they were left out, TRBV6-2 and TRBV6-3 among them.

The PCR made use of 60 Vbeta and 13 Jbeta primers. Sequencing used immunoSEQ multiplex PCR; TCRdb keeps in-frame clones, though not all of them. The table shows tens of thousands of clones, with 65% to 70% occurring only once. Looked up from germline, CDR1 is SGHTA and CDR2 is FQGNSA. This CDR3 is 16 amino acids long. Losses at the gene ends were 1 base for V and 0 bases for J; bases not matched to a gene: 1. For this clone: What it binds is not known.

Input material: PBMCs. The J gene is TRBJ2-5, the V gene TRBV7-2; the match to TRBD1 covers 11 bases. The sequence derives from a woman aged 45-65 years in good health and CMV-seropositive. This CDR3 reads CASSLGDRGYQETQYF. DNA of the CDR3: TGTGCCAGCAGCTTAGGGGACAGGGGGTACCAAGAGACCCAGTACTTC.